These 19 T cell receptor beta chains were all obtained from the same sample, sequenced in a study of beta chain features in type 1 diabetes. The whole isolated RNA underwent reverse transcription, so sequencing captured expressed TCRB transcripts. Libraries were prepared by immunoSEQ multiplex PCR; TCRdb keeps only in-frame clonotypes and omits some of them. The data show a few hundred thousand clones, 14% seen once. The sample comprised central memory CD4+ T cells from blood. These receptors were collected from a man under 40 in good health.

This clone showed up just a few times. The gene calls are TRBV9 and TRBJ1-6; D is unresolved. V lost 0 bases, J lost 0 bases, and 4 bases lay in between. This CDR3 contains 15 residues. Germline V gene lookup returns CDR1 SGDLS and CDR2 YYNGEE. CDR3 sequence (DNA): TGTGCCAGCAGCGTAGACAGCTCCTATAATTCACCCCTCCACTTT. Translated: CASSVDSSYNSPLHF.

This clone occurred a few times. The CDR3 sequence is CASSQDSGGKTEAFF. The CDR3 DNA is TGCGCCAGCAGCCAAGATTCAGGGGGAAAGACTGAAGCTTTCTTT. The chain is built from TRBV4-3 and TRBJ1-1, with TRBD1 matching over 7 bases. Germline CDR1 is LGHNA and CDR2 is YSLEER. The V gene end was trimmed by 0 bases and the J gene end by 5 bases; junction bases not matched to a gene: 6. CDR3 length: 15 amino acids.

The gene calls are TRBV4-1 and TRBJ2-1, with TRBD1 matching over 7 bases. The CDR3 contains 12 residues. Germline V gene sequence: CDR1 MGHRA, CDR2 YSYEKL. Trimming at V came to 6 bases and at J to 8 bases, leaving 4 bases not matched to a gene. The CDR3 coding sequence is TGCGCCAGCAGTACAACAGGGGATGAGCAGTTCTTC. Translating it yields CASSTTGDEQFF.

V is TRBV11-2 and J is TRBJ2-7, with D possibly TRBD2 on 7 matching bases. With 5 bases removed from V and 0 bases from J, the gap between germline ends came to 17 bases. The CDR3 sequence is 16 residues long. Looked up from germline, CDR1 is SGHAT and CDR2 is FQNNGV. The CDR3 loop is CASSHREGFSSYEQYF. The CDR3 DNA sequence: TGTGCCAGCAGCCACAGGGAGGGCTTTAGCTCCTACGAGCAGTACTTC. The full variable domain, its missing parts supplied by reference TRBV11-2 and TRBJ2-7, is EAGVAQSPRYKIIEKRQSVAFWCNPISGHATLYWYQQILGQGPKLLIQFQNNGVVDDSQLPKDRFSAERLKGVDSTLKIQPAKLEDSAVYLCASSHREGFSSYEQYFGPGTRLTVT.

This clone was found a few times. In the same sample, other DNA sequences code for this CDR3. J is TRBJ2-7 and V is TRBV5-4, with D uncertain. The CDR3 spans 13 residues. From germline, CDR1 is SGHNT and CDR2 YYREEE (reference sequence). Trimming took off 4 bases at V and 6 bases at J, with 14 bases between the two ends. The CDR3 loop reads CASSLSGSSEQYF. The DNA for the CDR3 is TGTGCCAGCAGCCTGTCTGGCTCGTCCGAGCAGTACTTC.

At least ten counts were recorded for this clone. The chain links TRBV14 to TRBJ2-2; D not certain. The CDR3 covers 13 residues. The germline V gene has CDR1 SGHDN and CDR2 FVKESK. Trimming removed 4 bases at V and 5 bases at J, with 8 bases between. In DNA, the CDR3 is TGTGCCAGCAGCCCCCAGGTGACCGGGGAGCTGTTTTTT. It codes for CASSPQVTGELFF.

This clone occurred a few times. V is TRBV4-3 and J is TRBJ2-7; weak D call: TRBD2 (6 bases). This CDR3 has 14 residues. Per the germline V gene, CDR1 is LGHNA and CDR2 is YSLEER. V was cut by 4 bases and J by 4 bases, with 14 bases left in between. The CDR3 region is CASSRRGREYEQYF. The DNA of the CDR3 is TGCGCCAGCAGCCGGAGGGGCAGAGAGTACGAGCAGTACTTC.

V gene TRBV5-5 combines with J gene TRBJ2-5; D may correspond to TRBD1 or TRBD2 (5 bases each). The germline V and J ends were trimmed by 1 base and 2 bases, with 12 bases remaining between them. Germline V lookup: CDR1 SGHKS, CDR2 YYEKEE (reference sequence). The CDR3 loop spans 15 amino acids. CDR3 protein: CASSLSWGLQETQYF. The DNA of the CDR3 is TGTGCCAGCAGCTTGTCTTGGGGGTTACAAGAGACCCAGTACTTC.

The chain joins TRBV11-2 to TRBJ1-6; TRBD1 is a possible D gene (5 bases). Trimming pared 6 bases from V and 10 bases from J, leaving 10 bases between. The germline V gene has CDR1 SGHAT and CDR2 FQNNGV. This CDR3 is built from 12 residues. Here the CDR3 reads CASRSGTSPLHF. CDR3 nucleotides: TGTGCCAGCAGATCCGGGACCTCACCCCTCCACTTT.

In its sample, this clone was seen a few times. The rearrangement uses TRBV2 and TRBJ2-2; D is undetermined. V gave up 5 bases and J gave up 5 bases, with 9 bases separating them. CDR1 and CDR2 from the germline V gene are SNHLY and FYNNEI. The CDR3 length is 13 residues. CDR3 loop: CASSFLGTGELFF. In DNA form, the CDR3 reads TGTGCCAGCAGTTTTCTAGGGACCGGGGAGCTGTTTTTT.

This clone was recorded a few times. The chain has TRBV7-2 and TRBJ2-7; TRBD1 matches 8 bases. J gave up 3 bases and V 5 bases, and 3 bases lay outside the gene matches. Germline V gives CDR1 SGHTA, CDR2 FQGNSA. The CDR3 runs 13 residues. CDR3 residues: CASSRTGNYEQYF. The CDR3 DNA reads TGTGCCAGCAGCAGGACAGGGAACTACGAGCAGTACTTC.

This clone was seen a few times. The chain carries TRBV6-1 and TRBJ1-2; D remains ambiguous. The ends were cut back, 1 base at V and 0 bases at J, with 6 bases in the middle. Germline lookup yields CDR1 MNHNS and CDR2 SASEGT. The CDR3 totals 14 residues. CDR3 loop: CASSEGWTNYGYTF. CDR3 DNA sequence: TGTGCCAGCAGTGAAGGGTGGACTAACTATGGCTACACCTTC.

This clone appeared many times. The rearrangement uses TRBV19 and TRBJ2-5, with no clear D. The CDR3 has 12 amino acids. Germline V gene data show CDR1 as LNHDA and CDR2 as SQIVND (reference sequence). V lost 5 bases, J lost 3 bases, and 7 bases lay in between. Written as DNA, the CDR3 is TGTGCCAGTAGTCTGGGGAAAGAGACCCAGTACTTC. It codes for CASSLGKETQYF.

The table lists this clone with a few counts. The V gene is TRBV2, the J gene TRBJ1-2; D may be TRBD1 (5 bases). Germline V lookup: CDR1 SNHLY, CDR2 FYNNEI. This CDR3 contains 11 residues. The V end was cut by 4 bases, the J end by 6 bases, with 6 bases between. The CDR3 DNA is TGTGCCAGCAGTGGACAGCATGGCTACACCTTC. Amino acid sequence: CASSGQHGYTF.

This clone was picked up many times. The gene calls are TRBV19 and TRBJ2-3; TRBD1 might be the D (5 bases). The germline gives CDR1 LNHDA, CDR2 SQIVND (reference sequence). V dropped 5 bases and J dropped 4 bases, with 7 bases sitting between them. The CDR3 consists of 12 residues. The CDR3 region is CASSQGPDTQYF. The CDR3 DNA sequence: TGTGCCAGTAGTCAGGGCCCAGATACGCAGTATTTT.

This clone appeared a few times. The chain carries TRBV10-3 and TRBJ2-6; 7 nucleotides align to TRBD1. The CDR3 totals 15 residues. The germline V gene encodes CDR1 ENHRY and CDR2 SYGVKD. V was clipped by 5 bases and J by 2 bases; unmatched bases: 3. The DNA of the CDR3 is TGTGCCATCAGTTGGCAGGGGGCTGGGGCCAACGTCCTGACTTTC. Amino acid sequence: CAISWQGAGANVLTF.

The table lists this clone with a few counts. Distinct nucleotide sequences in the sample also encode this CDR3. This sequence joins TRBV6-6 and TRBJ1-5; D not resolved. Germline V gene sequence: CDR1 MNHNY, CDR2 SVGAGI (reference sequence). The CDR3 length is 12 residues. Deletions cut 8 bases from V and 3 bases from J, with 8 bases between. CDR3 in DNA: TGTGCCAGCCGATCGGTCAATCAGCCCCAGCATTTT. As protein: CASRSVNQPQHF.

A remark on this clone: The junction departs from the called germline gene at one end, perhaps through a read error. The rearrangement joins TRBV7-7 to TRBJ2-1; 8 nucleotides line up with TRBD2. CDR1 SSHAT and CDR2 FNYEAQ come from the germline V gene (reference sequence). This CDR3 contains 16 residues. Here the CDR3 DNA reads TGTGCTAGCAGCTCTTCAAGCGGGAGCTCCTACAATGAGCAGTTCTTC. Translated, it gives CASSSSSGSSYNEQFF.

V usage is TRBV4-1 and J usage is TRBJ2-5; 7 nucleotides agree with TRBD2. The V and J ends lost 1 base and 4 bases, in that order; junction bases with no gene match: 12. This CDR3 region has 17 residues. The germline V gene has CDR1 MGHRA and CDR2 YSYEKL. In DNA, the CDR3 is TGCGCCAGCAGCCAAGGGCATGGCGGGGGAGTAGGAGAGACCCAGTACTTC. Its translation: CASSQGHGGGVGETQYF.